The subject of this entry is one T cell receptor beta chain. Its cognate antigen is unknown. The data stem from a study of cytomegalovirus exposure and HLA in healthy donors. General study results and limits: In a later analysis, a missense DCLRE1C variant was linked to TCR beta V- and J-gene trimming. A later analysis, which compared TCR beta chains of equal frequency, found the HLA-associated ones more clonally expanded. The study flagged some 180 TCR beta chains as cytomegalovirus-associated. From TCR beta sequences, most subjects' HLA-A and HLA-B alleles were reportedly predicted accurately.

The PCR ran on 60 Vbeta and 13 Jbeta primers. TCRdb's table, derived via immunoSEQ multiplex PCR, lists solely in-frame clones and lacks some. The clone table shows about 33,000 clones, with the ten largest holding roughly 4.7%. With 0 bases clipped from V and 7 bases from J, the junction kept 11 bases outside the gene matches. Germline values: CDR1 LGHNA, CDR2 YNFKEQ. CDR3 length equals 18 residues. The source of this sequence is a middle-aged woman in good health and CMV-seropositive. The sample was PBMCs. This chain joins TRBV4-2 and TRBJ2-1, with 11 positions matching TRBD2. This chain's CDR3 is CASSQDRVAGGPGNEQFF. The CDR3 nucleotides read TGTGCCAGCAGCCAAGATCGAGTAGCGGGAGGGCCAGGGAATGAGCAGTTCTTC.